This TCR beta chain was identified in a study of blood T cell repertoires in COVID-19 (dated by TCRdb to about 2020). Turning to the overall study: Samples covering the acute and convalescent phases of COVID-19 were provided by collaborators in the United States, Italy and Spain. The prospective study material was composed of cDNA or gDNA derived from T cells, B-cell-depleted T cells, or PBMCs. Deeply sampled blood TCRbeta repertoires from subjects exposed to, actively infected with, or recovered from COVID-19 were included in the dataset. The repertoires were released in a freely available public database meant as a resource for research on the immune response to SARS-CoV-2. The samples were drawn from two sources: the first 160 participants of the ongoing ImmuneRACE study, and 950 to 1,500 subjects contributed by 6 global collaborators. Sample metadata almost always included a de-identified subject ID, COVID-19 status, age in years and sex. HLA class I and class II types, where available, came from metadata supplied by the sample provider rather than from assay-based typing. On the study overall, not on this receptor specifically: The amount of clinical and demographic metadata varied by source and participant and was provided uncurated.

Remarks on this clone: Its antigen specificity is not known. No qualities accompany the bases; no much larger clone lies one base away.

V is pared back by 8 bases and J by 0 bases, with 8 bases lying between the germline termini. Inclusive of the bounding cysteine and phenylalanine, the CDR3 is 13 residues long. Solely the CDR3 DNA is kept, with 39 bases framed from the first base. CDR1 is given as MNHNY and CDR2 as SVGAGI, both from the germline V gene (reference sequence). TCRbeta CDR3 regions were amplified from genomic DNA by means of the immunoSEQ Assay, a bias-controlled multiplex PCR. Regarding the original processing steps: Within the assay, amplification of reference gene primers was used to estimate how many nucleated cells each sample contained. Sequence reads were collapsed and filtered to measure the absolute abundance of every unique TCRbeta CDR3 rearrangement. For each sample, productive Simpson clonality was calculated as the square root of Simpson's diversity index across productive rearrangements. TCRdb limited this immuneACCESS table to in-frame rearrangements with V and J called. A share of clones is missing; checked studies link under half to unresolved V genes, and the rest is unexplained. V and J calls and clone size follow that table, whereas D and trimming were derived from the DNA. The sample records about 97,000 clones, about 89% of which are singletons. The biggest ten clones account for about 20% of the sample.

Whole blood was collected in K2EDTA tubes by collaborating institutions according to the institutions' own protocols. Collaborator samples were shipped for TCRbeta analysis as frozen whole blood, isolated PBMCs, or DNA extracted from either sample type. The sequence was collected from a human donor in a cohort sampled during active COVID-19. The specimen sequenced was peripheral blood. The chain employs TRBV6-6 and TRBJ1-5; confidence is insufficient to name the D gene. CDR3 reads: CASVDYSNQPQHF. The nucleotide sequence reads as follows: TGTGCCAGCGTAGACTATAGCAATCAGCCCCAGCATTTT.